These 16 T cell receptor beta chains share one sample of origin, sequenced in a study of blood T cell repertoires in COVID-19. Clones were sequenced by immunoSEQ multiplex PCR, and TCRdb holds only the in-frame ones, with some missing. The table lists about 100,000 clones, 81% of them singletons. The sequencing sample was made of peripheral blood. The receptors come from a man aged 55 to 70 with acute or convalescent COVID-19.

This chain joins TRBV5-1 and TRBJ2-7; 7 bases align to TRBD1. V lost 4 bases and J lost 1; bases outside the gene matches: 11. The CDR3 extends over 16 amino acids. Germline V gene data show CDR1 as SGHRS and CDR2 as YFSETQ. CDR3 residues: CASSPSEGQSSYEQYF. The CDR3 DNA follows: TGCGCCAGCAGCCCGAGTGAGGGACAGTCATCCTACGAGCAGTACTTC.

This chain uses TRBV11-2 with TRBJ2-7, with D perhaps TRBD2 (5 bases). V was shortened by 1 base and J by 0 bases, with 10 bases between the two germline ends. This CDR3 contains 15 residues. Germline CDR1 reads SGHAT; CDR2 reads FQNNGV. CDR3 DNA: TGTGCCAGCAGCTTAGGGGGAGTGAGCTCCTACGAGCAGTACTTC. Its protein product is CASSLGGVSSYEQYF.

CDR3 loop: CAISAYGQGSGNTIYF. CDR3 nucleotides: TGTGCCATCAGTGCCTACGGACAGGGCTCTGGAAACACCATATATTTT. V is TRBV10-3 and J is TRBJ1-3, with TRBD1 identical over 8 bases. Germline-derived CDR1 and CDR2 are ENHRY and SYGVKD. V was clipped by 4 bases and J by 0 bases; unmatched bases: 5. This CDR3 region has 16 residues.

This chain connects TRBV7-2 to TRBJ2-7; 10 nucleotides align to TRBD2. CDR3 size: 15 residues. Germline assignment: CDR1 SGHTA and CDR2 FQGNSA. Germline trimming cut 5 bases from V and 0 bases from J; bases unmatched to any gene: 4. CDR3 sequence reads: CASSQGLASSYEQYF. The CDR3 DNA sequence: TGTGCCAGCAGCCAGGGACTAGCGAGCTCCTACGAGCAGTACTTC.

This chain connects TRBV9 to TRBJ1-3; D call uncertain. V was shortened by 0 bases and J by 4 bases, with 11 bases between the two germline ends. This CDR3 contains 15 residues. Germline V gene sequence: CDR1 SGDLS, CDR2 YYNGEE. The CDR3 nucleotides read TGTGCCAGCAGCGTAGCTGCCGCGGTGGGAAACACCATATATTTT. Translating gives CASSVAAAVGNTIYF.

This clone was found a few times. DNA for the CDR3: TGTGCCAGCAGTTATAGCTCCTATAATTCACCCCTCCACTTT. It yields the protein CASSYSSYNSPLHF. This rearrangement joins TRBV6-5 to TRBJ1-6, with D unclear. Germline loops: CDR1 MNHEY, CDR2 SVGAGI. This CDR3 has 14 amino acids. With 3 bases removed from V and 0 bases from J, the gap between germline ends came to 3 bases.

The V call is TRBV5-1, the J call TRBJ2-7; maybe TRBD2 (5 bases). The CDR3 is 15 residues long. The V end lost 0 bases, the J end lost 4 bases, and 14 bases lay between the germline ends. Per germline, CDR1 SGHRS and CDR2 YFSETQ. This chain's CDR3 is CASSLEEGGFYEQYF. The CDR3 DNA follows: TGCGCCAGCAGCTTGGAAGAGGGTGGGTTTTACGAGCAGTACTTC.

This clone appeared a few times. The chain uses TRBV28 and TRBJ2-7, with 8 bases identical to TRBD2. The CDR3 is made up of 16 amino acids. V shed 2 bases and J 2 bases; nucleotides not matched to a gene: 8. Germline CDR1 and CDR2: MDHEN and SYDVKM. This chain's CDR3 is CASSLSGGPRPYEQYF. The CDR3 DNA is TGTGCCAGCAGTTTAAGCGGGGGCCCACGGCCCTACGAGCAGTACTTC.

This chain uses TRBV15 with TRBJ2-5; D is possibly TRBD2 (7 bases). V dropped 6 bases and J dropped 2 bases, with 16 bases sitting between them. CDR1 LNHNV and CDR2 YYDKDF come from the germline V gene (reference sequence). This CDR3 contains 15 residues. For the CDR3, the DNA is TGTGCCACCAGTGGGGGGGCAGGGACTCAAGAGACCCAGTACTTC. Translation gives CATSGGAGTQETQYF.

The CDR3 spells CASSFSGGSYNEQFF. CDR3 nucleotides: TGTGCCAGCAGCTTTAGCGGGGGGTCCTACAATGAGCAGTTCTTC. The chain combines TRBV7-2 with TRBJ2-1; TRBD2 agrees at 10 bases. CDR3 size: 15 residues. V trimming: 3 bases; J trimming: 1 base; junction bases outside the gene matches: 0. Germline-derived CDR1 and CDR2 are SGHTA and FQGNSA.

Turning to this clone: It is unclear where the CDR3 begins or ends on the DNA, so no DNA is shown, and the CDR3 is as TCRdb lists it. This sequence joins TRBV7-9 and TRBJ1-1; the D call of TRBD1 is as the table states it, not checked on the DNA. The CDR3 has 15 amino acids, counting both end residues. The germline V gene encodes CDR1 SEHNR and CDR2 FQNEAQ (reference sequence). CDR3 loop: CASSPLSGVNTEAFF.

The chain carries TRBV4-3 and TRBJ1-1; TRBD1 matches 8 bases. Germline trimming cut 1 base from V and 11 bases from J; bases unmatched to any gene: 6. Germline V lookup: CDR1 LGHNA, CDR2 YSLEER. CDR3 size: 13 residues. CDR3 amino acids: CASSQVQGARAFF. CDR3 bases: TGCGCCAGCAGCCAAGTCCAGGGGGCGCGGGCTTTCTTT.

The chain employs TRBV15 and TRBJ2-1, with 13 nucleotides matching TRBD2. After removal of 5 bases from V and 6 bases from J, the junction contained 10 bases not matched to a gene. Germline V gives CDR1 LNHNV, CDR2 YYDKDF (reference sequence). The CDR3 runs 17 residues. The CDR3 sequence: CATSPQPGLAGFNEQFF. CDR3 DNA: TGTGCCACCAGCCCTCAACCGGGACTAGCGGGATTCAATGAGCAGTTCTTC.

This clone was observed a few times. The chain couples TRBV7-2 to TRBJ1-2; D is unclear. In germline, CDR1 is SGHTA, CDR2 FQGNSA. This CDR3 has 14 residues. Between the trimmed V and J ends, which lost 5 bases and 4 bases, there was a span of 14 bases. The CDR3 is CASSQYGVAYGYTF. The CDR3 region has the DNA TGTGCCAGCAGCCAATATGGTGTGGCCTATGGCTACACCTTC.

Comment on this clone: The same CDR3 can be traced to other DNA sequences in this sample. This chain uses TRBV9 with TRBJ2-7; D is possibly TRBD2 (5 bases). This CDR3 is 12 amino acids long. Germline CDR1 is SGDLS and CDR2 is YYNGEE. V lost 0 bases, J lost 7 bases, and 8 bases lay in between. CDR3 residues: CASSVDRGEQYF. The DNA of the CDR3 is TGTGCCAGCAGCGTAGATCGAGGGGAGCAGTACTTC.

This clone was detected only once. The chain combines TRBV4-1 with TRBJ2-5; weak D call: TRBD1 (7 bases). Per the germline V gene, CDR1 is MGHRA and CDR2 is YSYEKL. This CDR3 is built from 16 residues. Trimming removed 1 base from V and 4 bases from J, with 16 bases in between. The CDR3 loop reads CASSQASGGIGETQYF. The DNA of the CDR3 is TGCGCCAGCAGCCAAGCTTCAGGGGGGATCGGAGAGACCCAGTACTTC.